This T cell receptor (beta chain) came from a study of blood T cell repertoires in COVID-19 (TCRdb year 2020). Regarding the research as a whole: Collaborator samples came from the United States, Italy and Spain and covered acute and convalescent phases of COVID-19. The prospective study material was composed of cDNA or gDNA derived from T cells, B-cell-depleted T cells, or PBMCs. Deeply sampled blood TCRbeta repertoires from subjects exposed to, actively infected with, or recovered from COVID-19 were included in the dataset. The repertoires were released in a freely available public database meant as a resource for research on the immune response to SARS-CoV-2. Samples came from the ongoing ImmuneRACE study (first 160 participants) plus 1,254 subjects from 6 global collaborators. A de-identified subject ID, COVID-19 status, age in years and sex were almost always included in the sample metadata. Where available, HLA class I and class II types were obtained from metadata supplied by the sample provider rather than from assay-based typing. Overall results and qualifications from the work: Clinical and demographic metadata were provided uncurated, with the amount varying by source and participant.

From the cysteine through the phenylalanine, the CDR3 covers 16 amino acids. Only CDR3 DNA is held: 48 bases, read in frame from base 1. According to the germline V gene, CDR1 reads SGHNT and CDR2 reads YENEEA. V is trimmed back by 5 bases and J by 1 base, and the junction contains 7 bases that no gene match accounts for. The immunoSEQ Assay, a bias-controlled multiplex PCR, was used to amplify TCRbeta CDR3 regions from genomic DNA. The original methods were these. The number of nucleated cells in each sample was estimated by amplification of reference gene primers within the assay. To quantify the absolute abundance of each unique TCRbeta CDR3 rearrangement, sequence reads were collapsed and filtered. For each sample, productive Simpson clonality was calculated as the square root of Simpson's diversity index across productive rearrangements. TCRdb mirrors the immuneACCESS table, restricted to in-frame sequences. Some clones are absent from its copies; in checked studies, under half trace to an unresolved V gene, and the reason for the others is unknown. V, J and clone size derive from that table, while D and trimming were established from the DNA sequence. The sample records over 300,000 clones, almost 90% of which are singletons. Of the sample, 6.5% to 7% is held by the ten largest clones.

The collaborating institutions used their own protocols to collect whole blood in K2EDTA tubes. For TCRbeta analysis, collaborators shipped samples in one of three forms: frozen whole blood, isolated PBMCs, or DNA extracted from either of those sample types. Comment on this clone: The antigen this receptor binds is unknown. Base quality data are lacking; no much larger clone is found one base away.

Sequencing used peripheral blood. The TCR comes from a man younger than 35 with active or convalescent COVID-19. The chain links TRBV11-3 with TRBJ2-2; TRBD2 matches 7 bases in the middle. Here the CDR3 is given as CASSGRSGGNTGELFF. The DNA sequence is as follows: TGTGCCAGCAGCGGGCGATCGGGGGGGAACACCGGGGAGCTGTTTTTT.